This T cell receptor (beta chain) derives from a study of Graves' ophthalmopathy and Graves' hyperthyroidism (dated by TCRdb to the late 2010s). Turning to the overall study: Peripheral blood was collected before any treatment was given, at the time of initial diagnosis. To explore V-J signatures that separate ophthalmopathy from hyperthyroidism, a discovery set of more than 95 patients was enrolled, consisting of 40 to 45 with ophthalmopathy and approximately 60 with stable hyperthyroidism. In total, 135 blood samples were TCR-sequenced: 40 to 45 ophthalmopathy, some 80 hyperthyroidism and some 17 hyperthyroidism-to-ophthalmopathy patients. Following sampling, methimazole starting at 30 mg daily was administered to hyperthyroidism patients, and high-dose intravenous methylprednisolone was administered to ophthalmopathy patients. T-cell repertoires of thyroid tissue and blood were compared in over five hyperthyroidism patients. An independent validation cohort was composed of about 20 hyperthyroidism patients and some 16 patients who later progressed from hyperthyroidism to ophthalmopathy. TCR beta repertoire signatures were used to distinguish Graves' ophthalmopathy from Graves' hyperthyroidism and to predict progression to ophthalmopathy.

Notes on this clonotype: Its specific antigen is unknown. No quality values exist for individual bases; no much larger clone is one base distant.

The germline V gene provides CDR1 SNHLY and CDR2 FYNNEI. V ends up 8 bases short and J 8 bases short, with an unmatched junction base count of 5. The CDR3 spans 13 residues, from the cysteine through the phenylalanine. The retained sequence is limited to the CDR3, 39 bases, with the frame set at the first base. The ophthalmopathy patients had moderately to severely active disease, with a Clinical Activity Score of 3 or higher, a NOSPECS grade of 4 or higher, and a disease duration of less than 3 months. Patients were excluded if they had other autoimmune diseases, uncontrolled infections, pregnancy or lactation. Diagnosis relied on clinical symptoms, serum thyroxine, TRAb, thyroid ultrasound and orbital computed tomography. Ficoll-Paque density gradient centrifugation was used to isolate PBMCs from around 10 ml of fresh peripheral blood. Total RNA was extracted using Trizol reagent, and RNA quality was checked on an Agilent 2100 Bioanalyzer.

What the study reported, not specific to this receptor: Among expanded thyroid clonotypes with frequency above 0.001, most also showed up in blood, which suggests that blood repertoires may reflect the thyroid immune response. In validation, the model predicted ophthalmopathy progression with about 71% sensitivity and around 72% specificity; 12 predicted patients were CT-confirmed with GO in a median of approximately 6.5 months. Ophthalmopathy was separated from stable hyperthyroidism by the 13-signature model with more than 85% sensitivity and roughly 83% specificity in cross-validation and with 80%/75% in the test set. Sample size was not predetermined statistically, and investigators were not blinded to group allocation.

TCR beta CDR3 regions were amplified from RNA transcripts for repertoire sequencing. The first round was an RT-PCR using HTBI primers with the Qiagen OneStep RT-PCR kit, and this first round was followed by a second-round multiplex PCR, then size selection and purification. The libraries underwent paired-end sequencing with 100 bp reads on an Illumina HiSeq2000. Per the source publication's procedure: Reads were processed with SOAPnuke, discarding reads with adapters, uncalled bases, mean Phred below 15, or no exact constant-primer or identifier match. High-quality paired reads were merged with COPE v1.2.5. Clonotypes were defined as unique nucleotide sequences and were aligned to IMGT TRB V, D and J references using MiTCR v1.1. Analysis was restricted to V-J combinations with a frequency above 0.0001, which covered 98% to 99.2% of repertoires. For each V-J combination, a TCR clonal expansion and chaos score was defined as F50 clonal expansion divided by the chaos observed in the TCRdist matrix. Welch's t-statistics and random forest were used to narrow the features down to around 12 V-J combinations, which were then fed into a naive Bayes classifier. Thyroid-blood repertoire similarity was quantified with the Morisita-Horn index. The public reads were reanalyzed by TCRdb: fastp trimming at Q25, MiXCR alignment, in-frame beta chains only. Rows matching on CDR3 protein sequence are summarized as one entry with the most common DNA and genes. The V and J calls here are based on TCRdb, not the publication. The sample yields roughly 51,000 distinct CDR3 sequences; about 50% were counted once. Roughly 20% of the sample comes from the top ten.

The sample was peripheral blood. The rearrangement combines TRBV2 with TRBJ1-4; 10 central nucleotides agree with TRBD1. The receptor was isolated from an adult man with Graves' ophthalmopathy. The CDR3 region: CASETGGDEKLFF. The DNA is TGTGCCAGCGAGACAGGGGGCGACGAAAAACTGTTTTTT.